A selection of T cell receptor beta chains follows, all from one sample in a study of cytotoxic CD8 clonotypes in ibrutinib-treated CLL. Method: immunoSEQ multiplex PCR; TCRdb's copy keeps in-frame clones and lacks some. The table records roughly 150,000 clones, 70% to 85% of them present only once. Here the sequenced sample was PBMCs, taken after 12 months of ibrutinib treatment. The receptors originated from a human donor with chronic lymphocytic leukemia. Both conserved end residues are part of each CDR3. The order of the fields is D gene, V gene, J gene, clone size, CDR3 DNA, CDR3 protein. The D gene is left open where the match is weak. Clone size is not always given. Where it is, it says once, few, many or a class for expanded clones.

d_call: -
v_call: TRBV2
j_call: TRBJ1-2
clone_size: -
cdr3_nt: TGTGCCAGCAGTTTCTCCCGGGATGGCTACACCTTC
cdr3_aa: CASSFSRDGYTF

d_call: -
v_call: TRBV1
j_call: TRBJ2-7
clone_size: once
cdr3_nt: TGCACCAGCGGTTGCTCCTACGAGCAGTACTTC
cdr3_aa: CTSGCSYEQYF

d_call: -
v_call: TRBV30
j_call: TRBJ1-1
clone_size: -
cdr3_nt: TGTGCCTGGAGTGTACAGGGCCACACTGAAGCTTTCTTT
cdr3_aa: CAWSVQGHTEAFF

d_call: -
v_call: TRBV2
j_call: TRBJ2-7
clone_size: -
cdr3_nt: TGTGCCAGCAGGGACAACTCCTACGAGCAGTACTTC
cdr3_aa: CASRDNSYEQYF

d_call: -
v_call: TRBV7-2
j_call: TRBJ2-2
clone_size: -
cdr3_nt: TGTGCCAGCAGCTTAGAGGTCGGACGCACCGGGGAGCTGTTTTTT
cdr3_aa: CASSLEVGRTGELFF

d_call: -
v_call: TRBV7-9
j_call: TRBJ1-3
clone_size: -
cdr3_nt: TGTGCCAGCAGCTTCTTAGGATCAACCGGGACTCGAAACACCATATATTTT
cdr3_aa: CASSFLGSTGTRNTIYF

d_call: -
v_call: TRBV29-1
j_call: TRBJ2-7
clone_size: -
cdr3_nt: TGCAGCGTTACAGGATTGAGCTCCTACGAGCAGTACTTC
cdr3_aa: CSVTGLSSYEQYF

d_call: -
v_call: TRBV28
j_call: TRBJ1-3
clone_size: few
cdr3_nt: TGTGCCAGCAGTTTTCGGGTCTCTGGAAACACCATATATTTT
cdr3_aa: CASSFRVSGNTIYF

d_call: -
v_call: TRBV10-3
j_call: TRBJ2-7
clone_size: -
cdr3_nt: TGTGCCATCAGTGAACTTCCGAGGGAGCAGTACTTC
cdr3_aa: CAISELPREQYF

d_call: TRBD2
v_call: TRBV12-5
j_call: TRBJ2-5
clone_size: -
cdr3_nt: TGTGCTAGTGGTCCCTCCGGACTAGCGGAGACCCAGTACTTC
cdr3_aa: CASGPSGLAETQYF

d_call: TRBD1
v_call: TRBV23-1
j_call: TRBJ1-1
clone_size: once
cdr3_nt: TGCGCCAGCCCCGACAGGGACGAAGCTTTCTTT
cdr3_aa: CASPDRDEAFF

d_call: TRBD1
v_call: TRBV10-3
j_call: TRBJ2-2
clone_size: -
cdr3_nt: TGTGCCATCAACACAGGGGGCCTTAACACCGGGGAGCTGTTTTTT
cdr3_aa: CAINTGGLNTGELFF

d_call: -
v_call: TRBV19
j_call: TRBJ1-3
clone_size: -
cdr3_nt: TGTGCCAGTAGTATCGGGGGACGCTCTGGAAACACCATATATTTT
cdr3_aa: CASSIGGRSGNTIYF

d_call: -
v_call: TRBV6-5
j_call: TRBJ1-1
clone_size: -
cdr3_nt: TGTGCCAGCAGTTACTCGATCAGTGACCGGAACACTGAAGCTTTCTTT
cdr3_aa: CASSYSISDRNTEAFF

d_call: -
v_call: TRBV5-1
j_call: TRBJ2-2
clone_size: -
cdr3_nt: TGCGCCAGCAGCTTTGGGGGGCCGTCCGGGGAGCTGTTTTTT
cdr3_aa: CASSFGGPSGELFF

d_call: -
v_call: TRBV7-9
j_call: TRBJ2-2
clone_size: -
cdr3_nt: TGTGCCAGCAGCGACCGACAGGCTCCGAGCACCGGGGAGCTGTTTTTT
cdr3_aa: CASSDRQAPSTGELFF

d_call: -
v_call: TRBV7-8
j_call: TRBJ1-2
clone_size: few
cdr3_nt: TGTGCCAGCAGCGCGGGGACATCTTTGAACTATGGCTACACCTTC
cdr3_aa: CASSAGTSLNYGYTF

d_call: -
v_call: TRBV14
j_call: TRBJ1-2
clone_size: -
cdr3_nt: TGTGCCAGCAGCCTAAGGAGGGCGGGGGGCTACACCTTC
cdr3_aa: CASSLRRAGGYTF

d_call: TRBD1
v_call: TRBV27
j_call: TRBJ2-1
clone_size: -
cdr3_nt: TGTGCCAGCAGTTCCGGGACAGGAGTGTATGAGCAGTTCTTC
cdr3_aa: CASSSGTGVYEQFF

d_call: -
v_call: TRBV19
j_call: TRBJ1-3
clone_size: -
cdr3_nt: TGTGCCAGTAGTTCCCGCGACGGAGATTTCTCTGGAAACACCATATATTTT
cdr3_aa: CASSSRDGDFSGNTIYF

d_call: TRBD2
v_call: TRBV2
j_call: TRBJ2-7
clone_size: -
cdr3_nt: TGTGCCAGCAGTGGTCTGTTGGGAGGGACTGGGAGCTCCTACGAGCAGTACTTC
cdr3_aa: CASSGLLGGTGSSYEQYF

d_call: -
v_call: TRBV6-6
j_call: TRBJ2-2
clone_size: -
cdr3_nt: TGTGCCAGCAGCTTACACCCCACCGGGGAGCTGTTTTTT
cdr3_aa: CASSLHPTGELFF

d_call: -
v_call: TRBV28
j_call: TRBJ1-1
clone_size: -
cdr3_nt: TGTGCCAGCAGTAAGGGATGGGGCACTGAAGCTTTCTTT
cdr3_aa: CASSKGWGTEAFF

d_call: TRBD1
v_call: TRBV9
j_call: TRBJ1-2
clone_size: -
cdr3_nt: TGTGCCAGCAGCTATGGGGACAGCTATGGCTACACCTTC
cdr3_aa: CASSYGDSYGYTF

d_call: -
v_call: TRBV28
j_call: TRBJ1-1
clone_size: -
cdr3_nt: TGTGCCGTTGAGGGGCGGACTGAAGCTTTCTTT
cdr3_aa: CAVEGRTEAFF

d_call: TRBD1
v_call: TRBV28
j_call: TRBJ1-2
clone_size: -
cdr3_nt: TGTGCCAGCAGTGCATCAGGGGGCTCTAACTATGGCTACACCTTC
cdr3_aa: CASSASGGSNYGYTF

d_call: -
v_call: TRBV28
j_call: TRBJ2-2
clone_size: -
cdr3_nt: TGTGCCAGCGTAAATTCGGCCGGGGGGCGCGTCTTCGGGGAGCTGTTTTTT
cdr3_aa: CASVNSAGGRVFGELFF

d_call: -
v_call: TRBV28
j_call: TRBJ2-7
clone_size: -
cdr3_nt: TGTGCCAGCAGTTTGGGGGACGAGCAGTACTTC
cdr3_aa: CASSLGDEQYF

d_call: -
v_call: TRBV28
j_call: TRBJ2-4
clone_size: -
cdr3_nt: TGTGCCAGCAGGGGACTTGGGTCGGGCCACAAAAACATTCAGTACTTC
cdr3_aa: CASRGLGSGHKNIQYF

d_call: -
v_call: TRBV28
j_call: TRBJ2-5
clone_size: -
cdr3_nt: TGTGCCAGCAGTTTTACTGGAAAGACCCAGTACTTC
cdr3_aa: CASSFTGKTQYF

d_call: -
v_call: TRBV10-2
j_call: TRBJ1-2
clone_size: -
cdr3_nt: TGCGCCAGCAGTGAGTCCGTCTTGTCCGTTACCGATGGCTACACCTTC
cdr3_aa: CASSESVLSVTDGYTF